This T cell receptor beta chain is drawn from a study of cytomegalovirus exposure and HLA in healthy donors. At the level of the study: Findings of an earlier analysis included about 100 million unique TCR beta sequences from 190 million or so T cells. The study, taken as a whole, reports: It was 150 to 200 TCR beta chains that were listed as cytomegalovirus-associated.

Donors were ostensibly healthy at sampling, although undocumented immune exposures were probable. Vbeta (60) and Jbeta (13) primers were used in the PCR. Here immunoSEQ multiplex PCR was the method, and the copy in TCRdb shows in-frame clones only, minus some. The profile shows around 58,000 clones, roughly 80% of them singletons. For this clone: Its target is not known.

The germline V gene encodes CDR1 SGHVS and CDR2 FNYEAQ. This CDR3 contains 16 residues. Trimming took 5 bases from V and 6 from J; bases not matched to a gene: 11. The clonotype originates from a male donor in good health and CMV-seropositive. The chain employs TRBV7-6 and TRBJ2-2; 8 nucleotides agree with TRBD2. Material for sequencing was PBMCs. CDR3 amino acids: CASSAVPSGSPGELFF. CDR3 DNA: TGTGCCAGCAGCGCGGTGCCTAGCGGGTCCCCCGGGGAGCTGTTTTTT.